This T cell receptor (beta chain) was obtained from a study of T cells expressing NK-cell markers. At the level of the study: Source material for TCR beta repertoires consisted of sorted CD3+CD56+NKG2C+, CD3+CD56+NKG2C- and CD3+CD56-NKG2C+ T cells. Seven donors tested HCMV-seropositive and one tested seronegative among the eight sequenced. Findings of the study overall: Dominant NKG2C+ clonotypes in six donors made up about 1.0-7.5% of CD8+ T cells. It is unclear if expanded NKG2C-expressing clones target HCMV antigens.

The CDR3 sequence is 18 residues long. CDR1 is MNHEY and CDR2 is SVGEGT in the germline V gene. TCRdb reprocessed the 5' RACE reads; each CDR3 protein has one entry and no DNA is given. Its table lists about 260,000 distinct CDR3 sequences. In the case of this clonotype: The antigen remains unidentified.

The rearrangement uses TRBV6-2 or TRBV6-3 and TRBJ2-3; the TCRdb D gene call, TRBD1, has no DNA to confirm it. Sequenced material: blood T cells: a sorted CD56 or NKG2C T cell subset, CD4+ or CD8+ T cells, or bulk PBMC T cells (not recorded which). The clonotype was recovered from a woman between 18 and 70 years old in good health. The chain's CDR3 is CASSFRVGRGPSTDTQYF.